This T cell receptor beta chain was sequenced in a study of beta chain features in type 1 diabetes. Study findings and constraints: All four CD4+ subsets from Type 1 diabetes patients carried moderately but significantly shorter TCRB CDR3s. Fewer insertions but more deletions were seen at VDJ junctions in type 1 diabetes patients.

In the case of this clone: Its antigen is unknown.

V lost 6 bases, J lost 3 bases, and 12 bases lay in between. CDR1 and CDR2 from the germline V gene are KGHSH and LQKENI. The CDR3 contains 13 residues. The whole isolated RNA underwent reverse transcription, so sequencing captured expressed TCRB transcripts. Profiled with immunoSEQ multiplex PCR; TCRdb holds only in-frame clones, not every one. The sample records about 140,000 clones, about a tenth being singletons. Every single donor gave one heparinised blood draw, and these averaged approximately 120 mL. This TCR derives from a woman aged 40 to 49 in good health. The genes are TRBV18 and TRBJ2-7, with D possibly being TRBD2 (5 bases). The material sequenced was central memory CD4+ T cells from blood. The CDR3 sequence is CASSAGSFYEQYF. The CDR3 DNA reads as TGTGCCAGCTCGGCGGGCAGTTTCTACGAGCAGTACTTC. The full variable domain, its missing parts supplied by reference TRBV18 and TRBJ2-7, is NAGVMQNPRHLVRRRGQEARLRCSPMKGHSHVYWYRQLPEEGLKFMVYLQKENIIDESGMPKERFSAEFPKEGPSILRIQQVVRGDSAAYFCASSAGSFYEQYFGPGTRLTVT.